Described below is a single TCR beta chain sequence and its context. TCRdb's table, derived via immunoSEQ multiplex PCR, lists solely in-frame clones and lacks some. The sample contains about 73,000 clones, 80% to 95% of which appear only once. This entry comes from a study of OX40 agonist ivuxolimab in advanced cancers. Study at large: Earlier treatment with anti-PD-1, anti-PD-L1 or anti-CTLA-4 was permitted, and 30% to 40% had received some.

Germline V gene lookup returns CDR1 GTSNPN and CDR2 SVGIG (reference sequence). V lost 3 bases to trimming and J lost 3 bases, with 12 bases between them. The CDR3 sequence is 13 residues long. The source is an adult with an advanced solid tumor such as melanoma, head and neck, liver or kidney cancer. This sample comprised CD4+ or CD8+ T cells sorted from blood, obtained in a trial of the OX40 agonist ivuxolimab. This rearrangement joins TRBV30 to TRBJ2-7; D unclear. CDR3 in DNA: TGTGCCTGGAGGCGGCTGATCAGCTACGAGCAGTACTTC. It is translated as CAWRRLISYEQYF. The complete variable domain, with remaining parts taken from reference TRBV30 and TRBJ2-7, reads SQTIHQWPATLVQPVGSPLSLECTVEGTSNPNLYWYRQAAGRGLQLLFYSVGIGQISSEVPQNLSASRPQDRQFILSSKKLLLSDSGFYLCAWRRLISYEQYFGPGTRLTVT.